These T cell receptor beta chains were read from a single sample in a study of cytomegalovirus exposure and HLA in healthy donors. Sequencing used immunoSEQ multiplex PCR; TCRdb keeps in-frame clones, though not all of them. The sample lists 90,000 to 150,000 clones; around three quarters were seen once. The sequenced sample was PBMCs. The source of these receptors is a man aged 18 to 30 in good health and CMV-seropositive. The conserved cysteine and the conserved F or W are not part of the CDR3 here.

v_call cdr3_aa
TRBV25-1 ASSATSVAF
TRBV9 ASSPRRDYLGAVF
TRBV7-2 ASSLPQQPQH
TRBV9 ASSPIAGGGTQY
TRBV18 ASSPNRLGANTKAF
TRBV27 ASSFFGVAGEKLF
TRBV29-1 SVETTGQGGYGYT
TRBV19 ASSLGQGAYEQY
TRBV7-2 ASSLVGLTANNSPLH
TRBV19 ASSIDSLESGRHNEQF
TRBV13 ASSYSGQGIEKLF
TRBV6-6 ASSSLQGRSGNTIY
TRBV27 ASSFLQTQETQY
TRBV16 ASSHGDRGRYT
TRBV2 ASSGVRENSPLH
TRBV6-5 ASSTGGNEQF
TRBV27 ASSLLREGLNNEQF